The rows below give T cell receptor beta chains drawn from one sample of a study of blood T cell repertoires in COVID-19. Here immunoSEQ multiplex PCR was the method, and the copy in TCRdb shows in-frame clones only, minus some. This table has about 200,000 clones, 75% to 90% appearing once. Sequenced: peripheral blood. The receptors come from a young man who had recovered from COVID-19. The CDR3 runs from the conserved cysteine through the conserved F or W. D genes are given only for firm matches. Size tells how often a clone was seen (once, few, many) or the class of an expanded clone, and some rows leave it out.

v_gene	len	j_gene	abundance	d_gene	CDR3aa	CDR3nt
TRBV5-4	15	TRBJ1-6	once	-	CASSTWTGRESPLHF	TGTGCCAGCAGCACCTGGACCGGGCGGGAGTCACCCCTCCACTTT
TRBV19	15	TRBJ1-1	once	-	CASSTLVGRNTEAFF	TGTGCCAGTAGTACTCTGGTGGGGCGAAACACTGAAGCTTTCTTT
TRBV4-1	15	TRBJ2-1	-	TRBD2	CASSQDRGEYNEQFF	TGCGCCAGCAGCCAAGATCGGGGGGAGTACAATGAGCAGTTCTTC
TRBV29-1	13	TRBJ1-5	-	-	CSAGQTSNQPQHF	TGCAGCGCCGGACAGACTAGCAATCAGCCCCAGCATTTT
TRBV18	14	TRBJ1-2	-	-	CATSDSGTNYGYTF	TGTGCCACCAGCGACAGTGGGACTAACTATGGCTACACCTTC
TRBV12-3/TRBV12-4	12	TRBJ1-1	-	-	CASSPRGEEAFF	TGTGCCAGCAGCCCTCGCGGAGAAGAAGCTTTCTTT
TRBV7-9	11	TRBJ2-7	many	-	CASSPSYEQYF	TGTGCCAGCAGCCCTTCCTACGAGCAGTACTTC
TRBV28	15	TRBJ2-7	-	-	CASTSGALSAYEQYF	TGTGCCAGCACCTCAGGGGCCCTGTCCGCCTACGAGCAGTACTTC
TRBV6-6	13	TRBJ1-1	few	-	CASSQPSVVEAFF	TGTGCCAGCAGCCAACCTTCGGTTGTTGAAGCTTTCTTT
TRBV6-5	15	TRBJ1-5	-	TRBD1	CASSRRQGVYQPQHF	TGTGCCAGCAGCCGTAGACAGGGGGTGTATCAGCCCCAGCATTTT